Listed below are T cell receptor beta chains from one sample, sequenced in a study of control samples from healthy donors and cancer patients. Sequencing was performed with immunoSEQ multiplex PCR; in TCRdb, only in-frame clones are kept and a portion is missing. The sample records about 180,000 clones, just over 90% being singletons. The sample consisted of blood. The receptors stem from a man in his thirties or forties in good health. CDR3s include the opening cysteine and the closing phenylalanine or tryptophan. The order of the fields is J gene, V gene, clone size, D gene, CDR3 protein, CDR3 DNA. A D gene is named only where the DNA matches it firmly. Clone size is given for some rows only: seen once, a few or many times, or a class if the clone is expanded.

TRBJ2-3,TRBV27,once,TRBD2,CASHRASGSTDTQYF,TGTGCCAGCCATAGGGCTAGCGGGAGCACAGATACGCAGTATTTT
TRBJ1-6,TRBV5-5,.,TRBD1,CASSFGQGYNSPLHF,TGTGCCAGCAGCTTTGGACAGGGGTACAATTCACCCCTCCACTTT
TRBJ2-1,TRBV7-2,.,TRBD2,CASSLGRTSGGDEQFF,TGTGCCAGCAGCTTGGGTCGGACTAGCGGGGGCGATGAGCAGTTCTTC
TRBJ2-1,TRBV20-1,once,TRBD2,CSASRLAGYNEQFF,TGCAGTGCTAGTAGACTAGCGGGCTACAATGAGCAGTTCTTC
TRBJ1-1,TRBV5-1,.,.,CASSLGVSVNTEAFF,TGCGCCAGCAGCTTGGGGGTCTCGGTGAACACTGAAGCTTTCTTT
TRBJ1-3,TRBV28,.,.,CASSLGGISGNTIYF,TGTGCCAGCAGTTTAGGAGGGATATCTGGAAACACCATATATTTT
TRBJ1-1,TRBV5-1,.,.,CASSLGRGETEAFF,TGCGCCAGCAGCTTGGGCAGGGGCGAGACTGAAGCTTTCTTT
TRBJ1-2,TRBV2,.,TRBD1,CASSEIGFGQGNGYTF,TGTGCCAGCAGTGAAATCGGATTTGGACAGGGGAATGGCTACACCTTC
TRBJ2-1,TRBV5-1,.,TRBD2,CASSLASGRPEQFF,TGCGCCAGCAGCTTGGCTAGCGGGAGGCCTGAGCAGTTCTTC
TRBJ2-7,TRBV5-4,.,TRBD1,CASSLGPLTTGDEQYF,TGTGCCAGCAGCTTGGGCCCCCTCACCACAGGGGACGAGCAGTACTTC
TRBJ2-1,TRBV6-4,.,.,CASSGRELDEQFF,TGTGCCAGCAGTGGCCGGGAGTTGGATGAGCAGTTCTTC
TRBJ2-3,TRBV6-6,.,.,CATRTESTDTQYF,TGTGCCACCCGGACAGAAAGCACAGATACGCAGTATTTT
TRBJ2-7,TRBV29-1,.,.,CSAAIGSLYEQYF,TGCAGCGCTGCGATCGGGAGTCTCTACGAGCAGTACTTC
TRBJ1-2,TRBV6-2/TRBV6-3,once,TRBD1,CASSYWQGDYGYTF,TGTGCCAGCAGTTACTGGCAGGGGGACTATGGCTACACCTTC
TRBJ2-7,TRBV27,.,TRBD2,CASIRTSGFYEQYF,TGTGCCAGCATCAGGACTAGCGGCTTCTACGAGCAGTACTTC
TRBJ2-2,TRBV30,.,TRBD1,CAWTRDRGRHGTGELFF,TGTGCCTGGACCCGGGACAGGGGGCGGCATGGCACCGGGGAGCTGTTTTTT
TRBJ2-1,TRBV2,.,TRBD2,CASSDQREGLDEQFF,TGTGCCAGCAGCGATCAGCGGGAGGGTTTGGATGAGCAGTTCTTC
TRBJ2-7,TRBV7-8,.,.,CASSLGQSPSYEQYF,TGTGCCAGCAGCTTAGGACAGTCGCCCTCCTACGAGCAGTACTTC
TRBJ2-5,TRBV12-5,.,.,CASGLQGGETQYF,TGTGCTAGTGGTTTGCAGGGGGGGGAGACCCAGTACTTC
TRBJ1-6,TRBV11-2,.,TRBD1,CASSLIPPTGGGSPLHF,TGTGCCAGCAGCTTAATTCCCCCTACAGGGGGCGGTTCACCCCTCCACTTT